Shown below are 24 T cell receptor beta chains from a single sample sequenced in a study of T cells in Graves' hyperthyroidism and ophthalmopathy. Template material for amplifying TCR beta CDR3 regions consisted of RNA transcripts. The TCR CDR3 was amplified in a first-round RT-PCR using the HTBI primer set. One entry per CDR3 protein, called by TCRdb with MiXCR from the multiplex PCR reads. Of some 350,000 distinct CDR3 sequences detected, less than 20% appear once; the ten largest clones hold about a quarter. The sample was blood. The receptors were sampled from a woman aged 18-35 years with Graves' hyperthyroidism that later progressed to Graves' ophthalmopathy.

In its sample, this clonotype was seen many times. V and J are TRBV6-1 and TRBJ1-4; D is undetermined. V lost 3 bases and J 0 bases, leaving 11 bases between the germline ends. This CDR3 has 16 residues. The germline V gene has CDR1 MNHNS and CDR2 SASEGT. As DNA, the CDR3 is TGTGCCAGCAGTGACCCGGGCAGCGCAACTAATGAAAAACTGTTTTTT. This sequence encodes CASSDPGSATNEKLFF.

This clonotype came up many times. The chain couples TRBV7-9 to TRBJ2-5; 8 bases align to TRBD1. The CDR3 contains 14 residues. Losses at the gene ends were 5 bases for V and 2 bases for J; bases not matched to a gene: 4. Per germline, CDR1 SEHNR and CDR2 FQNEAQ (reference sequence). CDR3 in DNA: TGTGCCAGCAGCCCGAACAGGGGGCAAGAGACCCAGTACTTC. Protein product: CASSPNRGQETQYF. The whole variable domain, filled in from reference TRBV7-9 and TRBJ2-5, reads DTGVSQNPRHKITKRGQNVTFRCDPISEHNRLYWYRQTLGQGPEFLTYFQNEAQLEKSRLLSDRFSAERPKGSFSTLEIQRTEQGDSAMYLCASSPNRGQETQYFGPGTRLLVL.

The rearrangement links TRBV20-1 to TRBJ2-3; D gene ambiguous. This CDR3 is 14 amino acids long. Between the trimmed V and J ends, which lost 4 bases and 4 bases, there was a span of 15 bases. Germline V gives CDR1 DFQATT, CDR2 SNEGSKA (reference sequence). The CDR3 sequence: CSAIPEPHADTQYF. The CDR3 nucleotides read TGCAGTGCTATCCCAGAGCCGCACGCAGATACGCAGTATTTT.

The table lists this clonotype with a count of one. The chain couples TRBV20-1 to TRBJ1-5; TRBD1 is a possible D gene (5 bases). The germline V and J ends were trimmed by 0 bases and 7 bases, with 13 bases remaining between them. The V gene's germline CDR1 is DFQATT and CDR2 SNEGSKA (reference sequence). This CDR3 is 14 amino acids long. The CDR3, as DNA: TGCAGTGCTAGAGATGACCGGGGGTGGCAGCCCCAGCATTTT. This translates into CSARDDRGWQPQHF.

The chain carries TRBV19 and TRBJ2-3; TRBD2 matches at 10 bases. The V and J ends lost 7 bases and 4 bases, in that order; junction bases with no gene match: 8. Germline V gives CDR1 LNHDA, CDR2 SQIVND (reference sequence). This CDR3 spans 15 amino acids. CDR3 nucleotides: TGTGCCAGTAATGTAGCGGGAGGATTGGCAGATACGCAGTATTTT. Its protein is CASNVAGGLADTQYF.

The table lists this clonotype with many counts. This sequence joins TRBV4-2 and TRBJ2-7, with a possible D match to TRBD2 (6 bases). V lost 1 base and J 5 bases, leaving 15 bases between the germline ends. Germline CDR1 LGHNA, CDR2 YNFKEQ. The CDR3 is 15 amino acids. This chain's CDR3 is CASSQVNGRGDEQYF. The CDR3 nucleotides read TGTGCCAGCAGCCAAGTCAACGGGAGAGGAGACGAGCAGTACTTC.

The J gene is TRBJ2-5, the V gene TRBV5-1, with 10 nucleotides matching TRBD1. Trimming took 4 bases from V and 7 from J; bases not matched to a gene: 7. This CDR3 region has 14 residues. Germline-derived CDR1 and CDR2 are SGHRS and YFSETQ. For the CDR3, the DNA is TGCGCCAGCAGCCCCGGGACAGGGGTGGGGACCCAGTACTTC. Its protein product is CASSPGTGVGTQYF.

J is TRBJ2-6 and V is TRBV12-3 or TRBV12-4; D may be TRBD2 (6 bases). Deletions cut 7 bases from V and 1 base from J, with 17 bases between. The CDR3 consists of 17 residues. As DNA, the CDR3 is TGTGCCAGCATCTTCGGGGGACTGGGGTCTGGGGCCAACGTCCTGACTTTC. Protein sequence: CASIFGGLGSGANVLTF.

The chain couples TRBV14 to TRBJ1-4; D might be TRBD1 (6 bases). Trimming took off 0 bases at V and 4 bases at J, with 24 bases between the two ends. This CDR3 is 20 amino acids long. Germline CDR1 is SGHDN and CDR2 is FVKESK. The CDR3 loop reads CASSQEGSGTPVPINEKLFF. CDR3 in DNA: TGTGCCAGCAGCCAAGAAGGCTCCGGGACACCTGTACCGATTAATGAAAAACTGTTTTTT.

Concerning this clonotype itself: One junction end does not reproduce the germline sequence, and a read error may be involved. This chain links TRBV28 with TRBJ1-1; the D is unclear. Looked up from germline, CDR1 is MDHEN and CDR2 is SYDVKM. The CDR3 runs 8 residues. The CDR3: CASTQAFF. The CDR3 nucleotides read TGTGCCAGCACCCAAGCGTTCTTT.

This clonotype occurred many times. The chain employs TRBV28 and TRBJ2-5; 7 bases map to TRBD1. V lost 5 bases, J lost 9 bases, and 15 bases stayed unmatched. Germline V gene data show CDR1 as MDHEN and CDR2 as SYDVKM. This CDR3 region has 15 residues. In DNA, the CDR3 is TGTGCCAGCAGTCTGGACGGACAGGCCCGGTGGGCCCAGTACTTC. This translates into CASSLDGQARWAQYF.

This clonotype was counted between two and nine times. This rearrangement joins TRBV9 to TRBJ1-5, with 9 bases identical to TRBD1. This CDR3 is 19 amino acids long. Germline CDR1 reads SGDLS; CDR2 reads YYNGEE. V lost 0 bases to trimming and J lost 0 bases; unmatched junction nucleotides: 10. CDR3 coding DNA: TGTGCCAGCAGCGTAGACCCCGGGACAGGGCCGTATAGCAATCAGCCCCAGCATTTT. Translated: CASSVDPGTGPYSNQPQHF.

This clonotype was detected ten times or more. V and J are TRBV2 and TRBJ2-1; D remains ambiguous. Trimming took 7 bases from V and 2 from J, leaving 6 bases between them. This CDR3 has 12 residues. Germline CDR1 and CDR2: SNHLY and FYNNEI. This CDR3 reads CASKGPYNEQFF. The CDR3 region has the DNA TGTGCCAGCAAAGGACCCTACAATGAGCAGTTCTTC.

There are many counts of this clonotype. The V gene is TRBV10-2, the J gene TRBJ2-2; D perhaps matches TRBD1 (6 bases). Germline V gene sequence: CDR1 WSHSY, CDR2 SAAADI. CDR3 length: 13 residues. Trimming cost V 6 bases and J 6 bases, with 11 bases left between them. CDR3 amino acids: CASSGTGSGELFF. DNA for the CDR3: TGCGCCAGCAGCGGAACAGGGTCCGGGGAGCTGTTTTTT.

This clonotype was detected only a few times. The rearrangement uses TRBV20-1 and TRBJ2-3; 9 nucleotides align to TRBD1. This CDR3 is built from 13 residues. Germline CDR1 and CDR2: DFQATT and SNEGSKA (reference sequence). V was clipped by 6 bases and J by 2 bases; unmatched bases: 3. The CDR3 DNA is TGCAGTGCGGGGACAGGGAACACAGATACGCAGTATTTT. Its protein is CSAGTGNTDTQYF.

This clonotype has only a few counts. The chain joins TRBV10-2 to TRBJ2-7; 8 bases map to TRBD2. V trimming: 6 bases; J trimming: 2 bases; junction bases outside the gene matches: 3. The germline V gene has CDR1 WSHSY and CDR2 SAAADI. The CDR3 is made up of 13 amino acids. CDR3 loop: CASRLGLAYEQYF. Written as DNA, the CDR3 is TGCGCCAGCAGACTGGGACTAGCCTACGAGCAGTACTTC.

At least ten counts were recorded for this clonotype. This chain joins TRBV2 and TRBJ2-5; weak D call: TRBD1 (7 bases). Germline V CDR1 and CDR2: SNHLY, FYNNEI. This CDR3 is built from 16 residues. The V gene lost 6 bases and the J gene lost 2 bases, with 19 bases spanning the gap. Here the CDR3 reads CASSGLRRGRQETQYF. In nucleotides, the CDR3 is TGTGCCAGCAGCGGGTTAAGGAGGGGGCGGCAAGAGACCCAGTACTTC.

This chain uses TRBV6-1 with TRBJ2-1; 8 bases align to TRBD2. V lost 5 bases and J lost 7; bases outside the gene matches: 13. The germline V gene has CDR1 MNHNS and CDR2 SASEGT. The CDR3 is made up of 16 amino acids. CDR3 nucleotide sequence: TGTGCCAGCAGTTCCCTGGGTAGCGGGAAAGGGAATGAGCAGTTCTTC. The encoded protein is CASSSLGSGKGNEQFF.

The J gene is TRBJ2-6, the V gene TRBV28; 7 bases are a match to TRBD1. The CDR3 extends over 16 amino acids. CDR1 MDHEN and CDR2 SYDVKM come from the germline V gene. V was pared by 8 bases and J by 0 bases, with 7 bases of the junction left unmatched. The CDR3 sequence is CASRTGPYSGANVLTF. Here the CDR3 DNA reads TGTGCCAGCCGGACAGGCCCGTACTCTGGGGCCAACGTCCTGACTTTC.

This clonotype came up many times. The gene calls are TRBV20-1 and TRBJ2-5; D is perhaps TRBD1 (5 bases). The CDR3 is 16 amino acids. V was cut by 6 bases and J by 0 bases, with 20 bases left in between. The germline V gene has CDR1 DFQATT and CDR2 SNEGSKA (reference sequence). The CDR3 DNA sequence: TGCAGTGCCCACGCCTTACAGGTCTTGTACCAAGAGACCCAGTACTTC. This translates into CSAHALQVLYQETQYF.

This clonotype has at least ten counts. The genes are TRBV20-1 and TRBJ2-7; no reliable D call. Germline CDR1 is DFQATT and CDR2 is SNEGSKA (reference sequence). The length of the CDR3 is 13 residues. The V end lost 4 bases, the J end lost 4 bases, and 14 bases lay between the germline ends. In nucleotides, the CDR3 is TGCAGTGCTAACCAGGTCGTTGAGTACGAGCAGTACTTC. It yields the protein CSANQVVEYEQYF.

This clonotype appeared many times. The chain has TRBV28 and TRBJ1-2; a possible D gene is TRBD1 (6 bases). Trimming pared 4 bases from V and 8 bases from J, leaving 20 bases between. CDR3 length: 15 amino acids. CDR1 MDHEN and CDR2 SYDVKM come from the germline V gene. The CDR3 DNA sequence: TGTGCCAGCAGTTCCGGGACACCCGGTGGATTGGGCTACACCTTC. Its protein product is CASSSGTPGGLGYTF.

The V call is TRBV18, the J call TRBJ2-7; 7 bases match TRBD1. The J segment lost 7 bases and the V segment lost 6 bases, leaving 12 bases of the junction unmatched. The germline gives CDR1 KGHSH, CDR2 LQKENI. The CDR3 runs to 14 residues. The CDR3 DNA reads as TGTGCCAGCTCCCTCGACAGGGTAGAGAGAGAGCAGTACTTC. Translating gives CASSLDRVEREQYF.

This clonotype was seen at least ten times. The chain uses TRBV5-6 and TRBJ2-7; D gene uncertain. Germline CDR1 and CDR2: SGHDT and YYEEEE. CDR3 size: 10 residues. Trimming removed 3 bases from V and 5 bases from J, with 3 bases in between. In DNA, the CDR3 is TGTGCCAGCAGCTACAACGAGCAGTACTTC. Its translation: CASSYNEQYF.